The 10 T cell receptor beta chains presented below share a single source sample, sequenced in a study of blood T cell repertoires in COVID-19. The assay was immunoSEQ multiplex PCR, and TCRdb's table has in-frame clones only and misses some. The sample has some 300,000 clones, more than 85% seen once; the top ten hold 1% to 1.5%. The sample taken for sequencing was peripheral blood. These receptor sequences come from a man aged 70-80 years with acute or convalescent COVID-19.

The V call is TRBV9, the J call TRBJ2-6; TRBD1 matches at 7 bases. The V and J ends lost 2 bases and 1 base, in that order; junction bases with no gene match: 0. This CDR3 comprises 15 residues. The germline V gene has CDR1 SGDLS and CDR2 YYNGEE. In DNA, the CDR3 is TGTGCCAGCAGCGTCAGGGGGTCTGGGGCCAACGTCCTGACTTTC. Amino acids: CASSVRGSGANVLTF.

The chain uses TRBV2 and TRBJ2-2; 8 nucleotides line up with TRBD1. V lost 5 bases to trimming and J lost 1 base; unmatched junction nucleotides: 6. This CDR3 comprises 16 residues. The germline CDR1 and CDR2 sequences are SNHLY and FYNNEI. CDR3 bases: TGTGCCAGCAGTTTTCAGGGGGCAGAGAACACCGGGGAGCTGTTTTTT. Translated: CASSFQGAENTGELFF.

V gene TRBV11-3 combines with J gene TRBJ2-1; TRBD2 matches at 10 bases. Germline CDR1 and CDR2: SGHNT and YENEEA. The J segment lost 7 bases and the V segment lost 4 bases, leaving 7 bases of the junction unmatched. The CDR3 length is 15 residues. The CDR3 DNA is TGTGCCAGCAGCTCTAGCGGGAGATCCGGGAATGAGCAGTTCTTC. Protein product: CASSSSGRSGNEQFF.

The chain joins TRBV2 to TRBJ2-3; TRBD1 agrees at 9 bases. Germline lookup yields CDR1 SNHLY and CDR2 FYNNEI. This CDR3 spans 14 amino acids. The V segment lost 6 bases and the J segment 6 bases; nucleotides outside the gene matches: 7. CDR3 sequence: CASSTEQGADTQYF. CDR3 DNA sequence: TGTGCCAGCAGCACCGAACAGGGGGCCGATACGCAGTATTTT.

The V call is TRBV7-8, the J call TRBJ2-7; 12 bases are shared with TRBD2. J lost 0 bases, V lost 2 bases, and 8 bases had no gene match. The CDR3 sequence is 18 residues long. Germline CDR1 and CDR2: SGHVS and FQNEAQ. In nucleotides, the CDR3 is TGTGCCAGCAGCTTACAGCCTAGCGGGGGGGGGAGCTCCTACGAGCAGTACTTC. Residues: CASSLQPSGGGSSYEQYF.

Here the CDR3 DNA reads TGCGCCAGCAGCTTTCGGGGGACCGCAGATGACGAGCAGTACTTC. Translated: CASSFRGTADDEQYF. The rearrangement links TRBV5-1 to TRBJ2-7; D might be TRBD2 (6 bases). The CDR3 extends over 15 amino acids. Trimming removed 2 bases from V and 5 bases from J, with 17 bases in between. Germline CDR1 and CDR2: SGHRS and YFSETQ.

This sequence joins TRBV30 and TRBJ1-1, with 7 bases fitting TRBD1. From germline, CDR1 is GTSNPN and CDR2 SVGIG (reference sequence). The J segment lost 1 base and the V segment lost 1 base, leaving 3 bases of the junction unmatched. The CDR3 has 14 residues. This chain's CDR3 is CAWSGQGGNTEAFF. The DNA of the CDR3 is TGTGCCTGGAGTGGCCAGGGGGGGAACACTGAAGCTTTCTTT.

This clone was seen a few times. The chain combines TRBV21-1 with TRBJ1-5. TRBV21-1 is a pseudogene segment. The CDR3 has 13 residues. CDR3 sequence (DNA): TGTGCCAGCAGCAAAGGGGGGGGACAGCCCCAGCATTTT. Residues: CASSKGGGQPQHF.

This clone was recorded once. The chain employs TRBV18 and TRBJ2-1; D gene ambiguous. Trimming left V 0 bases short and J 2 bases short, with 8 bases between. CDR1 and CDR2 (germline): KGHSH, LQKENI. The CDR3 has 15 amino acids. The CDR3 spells CASSPPAAAYNEQFF. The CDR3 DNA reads TGTGCCAGCTCACCACCGGCTGCAGCCTACAATGAGCAGTTCTTC.

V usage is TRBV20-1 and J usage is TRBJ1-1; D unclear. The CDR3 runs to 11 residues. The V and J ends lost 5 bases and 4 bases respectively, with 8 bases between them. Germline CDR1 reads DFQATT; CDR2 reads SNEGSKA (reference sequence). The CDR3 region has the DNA TGCAGTGCTCGGAGCCCCACTGAAGCTTTCTTT. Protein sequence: CSARSPTEAFF.